Here is one T cell receptor (beta chain) with its context. Its target is not known. Treatment given: some 19 received Ad26.COV2.S at low or high dose, single or two shots; roughly five received placebo; per-sample allocation not given. Sampling was performed 63 days after the first vaccine or placebo injection. The CDR3 is 14 amino acids. V was shortened by 8 bases and J by 3 bases, with 15 bases between the two germline ends. Germline-derived CDR1 and CDR2 are SNHLY and FYNNEI. This table comes from immunoSEQ multiplex PCR, and its TCRdb copy is limited to in-frame clones, with some not included. Of more than 300,000 clones listed, around 81% are singletons. The data were taken from a study of Ad26.COV2.S vaccination and SARS-CoV-2 variants. Overall study context: Donor was in the COV1001 Ad26.COV2.S trial arm. Points from the study as a whole: Quantification of TCR breadth and depth may have yielded underestimates of total T cell responses. Spike-specific responses of CD8+ and CD4+ T cells were reported to display substantial breadth after vaccination.

This TCR was recovered from a person aged 18 to 59 who received the Ad26.COV2.S COVID-19 vaccine or a placebo. The chain recombines TRBV2 with TRBJ2-3, with D maybe TRBD2 (6 bases). Sequencing used peripheral blood, obtained in a trial of Ad26.COV2.S vaccine versus placebo. CDR3 amino acids: CASQEGRSTDTQYF. DNA for the CDR3: TGTGCCAGCCAGGAGGGTCGGAGTACAGATACGCAGTATTTT.